This T cell receptor (beta chain) was recovered during a study of blood T cell repertoires in COVID-19. For the study at large: Donors in the United States, Italy and Spain gave samples during acute or convalescent COVID-19. Sources were T cells, B-cell-depleted T cells, or PBMCs; the material itself was cDNA or gDNA.

Produced via immunoSEQ multiplex PCR; TCRdb's table is partial and in-frame only. The sample shows under 95,000 clones, 85% to 90% of them seen only once. The CDR3 has 20 residues. The sequencing sample was made of peripheral blood. V gene TRBV7-5 combines with J gene TRBJ2-1; TRBD2, the table's D call, lacks a check against the DNA. TRBV7-5 is a pseudogene segment. The sequence came from a man in his forties or fifties with acute or convalescent COVID-19. The CDR3 DNA follows: TGTGCCAGAAGCTTAGCGCTGGCTAGCGGGGGGGGAAGCTCCTACAATGAGCAGTTCTTC. Its translation: CARSLALASGGGSSYNEQFF.